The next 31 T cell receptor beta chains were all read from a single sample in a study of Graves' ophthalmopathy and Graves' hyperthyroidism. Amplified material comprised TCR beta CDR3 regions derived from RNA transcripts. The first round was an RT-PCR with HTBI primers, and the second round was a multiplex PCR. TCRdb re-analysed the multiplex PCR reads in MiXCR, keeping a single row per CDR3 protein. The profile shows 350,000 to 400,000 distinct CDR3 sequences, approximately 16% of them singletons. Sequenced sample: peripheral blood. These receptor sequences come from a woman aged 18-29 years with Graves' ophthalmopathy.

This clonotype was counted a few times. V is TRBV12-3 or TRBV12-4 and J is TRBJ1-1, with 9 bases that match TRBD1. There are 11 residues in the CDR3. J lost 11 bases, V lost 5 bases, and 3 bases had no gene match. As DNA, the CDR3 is TGTGCCAGCAGTGACAGGGGGAGGGCTTTCTTT. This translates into CASSDRGRAFF.

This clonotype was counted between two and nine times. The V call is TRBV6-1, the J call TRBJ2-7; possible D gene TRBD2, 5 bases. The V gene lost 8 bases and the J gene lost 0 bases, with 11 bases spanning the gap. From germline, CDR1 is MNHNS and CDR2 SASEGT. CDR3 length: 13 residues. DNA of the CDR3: TGTGCCAGCGGGGAGTTTGACTCCTACGAGCAGTACTTC. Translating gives CASGEFDSYEQYF.

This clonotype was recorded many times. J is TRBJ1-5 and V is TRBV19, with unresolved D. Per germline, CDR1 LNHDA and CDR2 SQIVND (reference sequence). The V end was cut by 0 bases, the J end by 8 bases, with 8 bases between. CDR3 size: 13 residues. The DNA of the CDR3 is TGTGCCAGTAGTATAGATCAAAGGAAGCCCCAGCATTTT. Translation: CASSIDQRKPQHF.

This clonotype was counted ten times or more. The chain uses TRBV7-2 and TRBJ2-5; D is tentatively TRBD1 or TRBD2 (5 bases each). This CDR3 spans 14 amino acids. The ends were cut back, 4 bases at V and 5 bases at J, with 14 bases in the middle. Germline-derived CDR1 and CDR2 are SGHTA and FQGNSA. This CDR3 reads CASSSSGTGETQYF. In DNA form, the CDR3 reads TGTGCCAGCAGCTCATCAGGGACGGGGGAGACCCAGTACTTC.

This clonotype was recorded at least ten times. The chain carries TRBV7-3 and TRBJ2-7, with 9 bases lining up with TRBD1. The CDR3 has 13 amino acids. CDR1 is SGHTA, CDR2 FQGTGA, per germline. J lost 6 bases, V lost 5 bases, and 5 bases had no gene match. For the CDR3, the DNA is TGTGCCAGCAGCCCACAGGGGGCCTTCGAGCAGTACTTC. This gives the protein CASSPQGAFEQYF.

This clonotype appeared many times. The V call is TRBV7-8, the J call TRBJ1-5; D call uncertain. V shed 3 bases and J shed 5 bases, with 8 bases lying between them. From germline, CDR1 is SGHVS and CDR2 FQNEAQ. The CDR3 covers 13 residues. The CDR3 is CASSFAGHQPQHF. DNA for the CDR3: TGTGCCAGCAGCTTCGCCGGTCATCAGCCCCAGCATTTT.

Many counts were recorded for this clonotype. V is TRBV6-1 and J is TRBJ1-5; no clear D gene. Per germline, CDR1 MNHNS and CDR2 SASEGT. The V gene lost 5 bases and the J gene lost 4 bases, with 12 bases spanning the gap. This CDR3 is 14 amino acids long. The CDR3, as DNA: TGTGCCAGCAGTATCCTAGACGAAAATCAGCCCCAGCATTTT. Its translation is CASSILDENQPQHF.

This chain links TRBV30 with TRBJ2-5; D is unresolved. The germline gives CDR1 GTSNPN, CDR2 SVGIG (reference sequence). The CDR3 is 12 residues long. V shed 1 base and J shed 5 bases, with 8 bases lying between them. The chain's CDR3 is CAWSEVTETQYF. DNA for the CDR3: TGTGCCTGGAGTGAAGTGACGGAGACCCAGTACTTC. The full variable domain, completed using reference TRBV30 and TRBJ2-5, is SQTIHQWPATLVQPVGSPLSLECTVEGTSNPNLYWYRQAAGRGLQLLFYSVGIGQISSEVPQNLSASRPQDRQFILSSKKLLLSDSGFYLCAWSEVTETQYFGPGTRLLVL.

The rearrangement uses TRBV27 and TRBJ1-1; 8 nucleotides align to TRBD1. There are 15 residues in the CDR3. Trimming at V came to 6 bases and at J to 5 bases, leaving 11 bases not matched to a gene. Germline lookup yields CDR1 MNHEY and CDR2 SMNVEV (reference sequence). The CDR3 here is CASSLTGQGVTEAFF. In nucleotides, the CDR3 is TGTGCCAGCAGCCTCACAGGACAGGGTGTAACTGAAGCTTTCTTT.

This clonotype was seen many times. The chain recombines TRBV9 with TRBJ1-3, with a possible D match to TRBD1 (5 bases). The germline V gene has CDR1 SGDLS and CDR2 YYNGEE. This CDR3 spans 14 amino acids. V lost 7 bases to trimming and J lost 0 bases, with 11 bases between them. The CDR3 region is CASGPTDSGNTIYF. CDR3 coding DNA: TGTGCCAGCGGCCCGACAGACTCTGGAAACACCATATATTTT.

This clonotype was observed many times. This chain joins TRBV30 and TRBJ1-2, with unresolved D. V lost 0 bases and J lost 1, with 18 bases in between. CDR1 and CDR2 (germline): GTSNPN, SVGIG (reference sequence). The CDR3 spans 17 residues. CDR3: CAWSVSWATGNNYGYTF. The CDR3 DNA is TGTGCCTGGAGTGTAAGCTGGGCAACGGGGAATAACTATGGCTACACCTTC.

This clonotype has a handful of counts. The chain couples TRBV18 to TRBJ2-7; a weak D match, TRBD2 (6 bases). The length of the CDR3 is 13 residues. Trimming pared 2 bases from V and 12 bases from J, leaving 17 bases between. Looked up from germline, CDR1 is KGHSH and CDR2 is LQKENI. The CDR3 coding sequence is TGTGCCAGCTCACCATCGGGGGATTTCGGGGGGTACTTC. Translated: CASSPSGDFGGYF. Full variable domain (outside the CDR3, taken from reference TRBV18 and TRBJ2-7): NAGVMQNPRHLVRRRGQEARLRCSPMKGHSHVYWYRQLPEEGLKFMVYLQKENIIDESGMPKERFSAEFPKEGPSILRIQQVVRGDSAAYFCASSPSGDFGGYFGPGTRLTVT.

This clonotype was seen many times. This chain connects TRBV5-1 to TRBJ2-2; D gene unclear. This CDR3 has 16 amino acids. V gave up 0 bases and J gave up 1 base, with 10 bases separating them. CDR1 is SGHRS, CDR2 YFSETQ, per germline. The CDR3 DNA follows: TGCGCCAGCAGCTTGGCGACAAGCTGGAACACCGGGGAGCTGTTTTTT. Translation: CASSLATSWNTGELFF. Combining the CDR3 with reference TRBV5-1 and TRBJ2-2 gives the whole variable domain KAGVTQTPRYLIKTRGQQVTLSCSPISGHRSVSWYQQTPGQGLQFLFEYFSETQRNKGNFPGRFSGRQFSNSRSEMNVSTLELGDSALYLCASSLATSWNTGELFFGEGSRLTVL.

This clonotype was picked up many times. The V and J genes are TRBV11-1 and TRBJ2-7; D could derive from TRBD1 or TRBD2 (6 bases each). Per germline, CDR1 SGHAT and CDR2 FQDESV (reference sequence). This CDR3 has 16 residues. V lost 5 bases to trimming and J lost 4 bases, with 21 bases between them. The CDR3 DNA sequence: TGTGCCAGCAGCAATCGCCCGGGGGCGCTCGGGTACGAGCAGTACTTC. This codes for CASSNRPGALGYEQYF.

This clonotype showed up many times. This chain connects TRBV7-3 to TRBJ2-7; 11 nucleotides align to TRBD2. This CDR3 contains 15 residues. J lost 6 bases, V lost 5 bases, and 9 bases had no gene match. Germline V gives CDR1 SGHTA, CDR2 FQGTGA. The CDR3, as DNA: TGTGCCAGCAGCGCTACTAGCGGGGGAGGAGGCGAGCAGTACTTC. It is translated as CASSATSGGGGEQYF.

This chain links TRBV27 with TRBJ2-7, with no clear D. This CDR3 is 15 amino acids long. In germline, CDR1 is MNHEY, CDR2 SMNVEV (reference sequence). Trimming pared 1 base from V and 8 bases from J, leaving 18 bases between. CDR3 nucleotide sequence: TGTGCCAGCAGTTTATATGTGGCCGGAGCGAATAAGCAGTACTTC. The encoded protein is CASSLYVAGANKQYF.

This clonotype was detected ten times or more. The CDR3 DNA is TGCAGTGCTAGGCAGACGGGACTAGCGGGAGAGCAGTACTTC. It yields the protein CSARQTGLAGEQYF. V and J are TRBV20-1 and TRBJ2-7, with 13 bases identical to TRBD2. Germline V gene sequence: CDR1 DFQATT, CDR2 SNEGSKA (reference sequence). The length of the CDR3 is 14 residues. Trimming cost V 3 bases and J 7 bases; bases outside gene matches: 6.

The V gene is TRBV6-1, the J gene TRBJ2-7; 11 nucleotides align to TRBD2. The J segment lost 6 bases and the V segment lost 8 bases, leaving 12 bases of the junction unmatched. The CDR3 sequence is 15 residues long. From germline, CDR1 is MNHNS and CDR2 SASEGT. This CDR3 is CASLRVAGGSFEQYF. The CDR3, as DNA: TGTGCCAGCCTCCGCGTAGCGGGAGGGTCGTTCGAGCAGTACTTC.

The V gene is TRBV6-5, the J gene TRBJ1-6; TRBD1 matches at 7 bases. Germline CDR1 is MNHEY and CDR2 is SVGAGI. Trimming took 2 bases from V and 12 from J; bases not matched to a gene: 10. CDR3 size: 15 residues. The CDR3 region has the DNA TGTGCCAGCAGTTACGCTAGGCAGGGGGATCGACCCCTCCACTTT. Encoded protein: CASSYARQGDRPLHF.

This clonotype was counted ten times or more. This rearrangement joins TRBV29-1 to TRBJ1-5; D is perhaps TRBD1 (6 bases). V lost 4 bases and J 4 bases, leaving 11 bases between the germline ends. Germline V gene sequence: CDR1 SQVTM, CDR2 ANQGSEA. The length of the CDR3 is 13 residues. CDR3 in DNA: TGCAGCGTTGGGAAGGGGGGGAATCAGCCCCAGCATTTT. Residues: CSVGKGGNQPQHF.

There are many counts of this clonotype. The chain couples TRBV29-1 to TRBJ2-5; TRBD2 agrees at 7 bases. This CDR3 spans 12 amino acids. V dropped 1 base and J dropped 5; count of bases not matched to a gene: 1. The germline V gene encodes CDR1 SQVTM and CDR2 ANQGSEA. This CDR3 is CSVEGSGETQYF. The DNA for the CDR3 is TGCAGCGTTGAAGGTAGCGGGGAGACCCAGTACTTC.

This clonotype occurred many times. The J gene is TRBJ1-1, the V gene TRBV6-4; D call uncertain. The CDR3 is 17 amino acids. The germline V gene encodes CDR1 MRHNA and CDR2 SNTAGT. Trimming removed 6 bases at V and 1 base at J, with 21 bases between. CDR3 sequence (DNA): TGTGCCAGCAGCCACGGCCTCGGTTATGGTCAGAACACTGAAGCTTTCTTT. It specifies CASSHGLGYGQNTEAFF.

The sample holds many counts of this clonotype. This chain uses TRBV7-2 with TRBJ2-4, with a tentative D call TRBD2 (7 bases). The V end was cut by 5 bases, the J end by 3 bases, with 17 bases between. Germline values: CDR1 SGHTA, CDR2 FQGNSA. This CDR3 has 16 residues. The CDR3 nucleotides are TGTGCCAGCAGCCCAGTAGCGGGCAGGGGCAAAAACATTCAGTACTTC. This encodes CASSPVAGRGKNIQYF.

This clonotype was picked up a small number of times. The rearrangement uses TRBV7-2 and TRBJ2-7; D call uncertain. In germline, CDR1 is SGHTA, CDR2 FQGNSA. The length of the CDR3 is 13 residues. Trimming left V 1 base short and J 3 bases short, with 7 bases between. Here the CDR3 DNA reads TGTGCCAGCAGCTTAGTTACCCTCTACGAGCAGTACTTC. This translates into CASSLVTLYEQYF.

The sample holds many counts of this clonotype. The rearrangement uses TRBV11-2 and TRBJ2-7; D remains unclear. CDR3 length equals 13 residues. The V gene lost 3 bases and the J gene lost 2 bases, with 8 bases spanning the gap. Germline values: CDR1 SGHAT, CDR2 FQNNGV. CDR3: CASSFDAPYEQYF. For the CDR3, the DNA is TGTGCCAGCAGCTTTGATGCACCCTACGAGCAGTACTTC.

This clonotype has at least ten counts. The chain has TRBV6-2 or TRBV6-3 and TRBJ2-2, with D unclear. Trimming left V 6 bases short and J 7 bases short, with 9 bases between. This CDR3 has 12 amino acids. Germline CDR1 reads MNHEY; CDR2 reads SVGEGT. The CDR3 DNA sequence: TGTGCCAGCAGGGCTCGAGGCGGGGAGCTGTTTTTT. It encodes CASRARGGELFF.

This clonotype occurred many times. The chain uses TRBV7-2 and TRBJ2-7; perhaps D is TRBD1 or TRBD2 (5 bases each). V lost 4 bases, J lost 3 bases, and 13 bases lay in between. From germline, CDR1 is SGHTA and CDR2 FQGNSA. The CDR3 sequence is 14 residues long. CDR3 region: CASSSRGGFYEQYF. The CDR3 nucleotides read TGTGCCAGCAGCTCCCGGGGCGGGTTCTACGAGCAGTACTTC.

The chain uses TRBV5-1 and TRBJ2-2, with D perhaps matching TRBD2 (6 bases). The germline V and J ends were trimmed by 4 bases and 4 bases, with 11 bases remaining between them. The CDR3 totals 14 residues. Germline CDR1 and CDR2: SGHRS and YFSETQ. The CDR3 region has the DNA TGCGCCAGCAGCACGCCGGGAGCCACCGGGGAGCTGTTTTTT. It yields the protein CASSTPGATGELFF.

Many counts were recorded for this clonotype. CDR3 residues: CASSRYDRREGSETQYF. The CDR3 coding sequence is TGTGCCAGCAGCCGATACGACCGGCGGGAGGGGTCAGAGACCCAGTACTTC. The rearrangement links TRBV4-2 to TRBJ2-5; TRBD2 matches at 9 bases. CDR1 and CDR2 (germline): LGHNA, YNFKEQ. Unmatched junction bases numbered 13, after V lost 4 bases and J lost 4 bases. This CDR3 has 17 residues.

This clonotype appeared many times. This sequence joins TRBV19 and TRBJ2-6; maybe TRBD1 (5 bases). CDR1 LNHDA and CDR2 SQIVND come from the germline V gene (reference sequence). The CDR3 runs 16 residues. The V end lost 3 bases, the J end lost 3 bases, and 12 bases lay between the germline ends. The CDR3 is CASSIVRASGANVLTF. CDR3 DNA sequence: TGTGCCAGTAGTATCGTCAGGGCAAGTGGGGCCAACGTCCTGACTTTC.

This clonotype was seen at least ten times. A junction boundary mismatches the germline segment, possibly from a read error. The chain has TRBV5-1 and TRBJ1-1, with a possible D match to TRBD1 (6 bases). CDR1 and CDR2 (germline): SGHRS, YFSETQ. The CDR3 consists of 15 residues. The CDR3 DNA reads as TGCGCCAGCAGTTTGGTACAGGGATTCCGCACTGAAGCTTTCTTT. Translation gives CASSLVQGFRTEAFF.